The 25 T cell receptor beta chains below were found in one sample sequenced in a study of OX40 agonist ivuxolimab in advanced cancers. Clones were sequenced by immunoSEQ multiplex PCR, and TCRdb holds only the in-frame ones, with some missing. Counted here are some 49,000 clones, more than 85% occurring once; the ten biggest clones make up about 50%. Material: CD4+ or CD8+ T cells sorted from blood, obtained in a trial of the OX40 agonist ivuxolimab. All receptors come from an adult with an advanced solid tumor such as melanoma, head and neck, liver or kidney cancer.

The rearrangement links TRBV7-3 to TRBJ2-1, with 13 bases lining up with TRBD2. Germline V gene data show CDR1 as SGHTA and CDR2 as FQGTGA. The CDR3 sequence is 15 residues long. The V segment lost 4 bases and the J segment 10 bases; nucleotides outside the gene matches: 7. The CDR3 DNA sequence: TGTGCCAGCAGCTCACTAGCGGGAGGGCCCTTCGAGCAGTTCTTC. It codes for CASSSLAGGPFEQFF.

The chain links TRBV6-1 to TRBJ2-7; D is ambiguous. Germline CDR1 is MNHNS and CDR2 is SASEGT. Deletions cut 4 bases from V and 1 base from J, with 2 bases between. The CDR3 is 11 amino acids. The CDR3 sequence is CASSASYEQYF. The CDR3 region has the DNA TGTGCCAGCAGTGCATCCTACGAGCAGTACTTC.

In its sample, this clone was seen a few times. Its ends do not fully match the called genes, so a read error is possible. The chain recombines TRBV7-7 with TRBJ2-5, with D hard to call. The germline CDR1 and CDR2 sequences are SSHAT and FNYEAQ (reference sequence). The CDR3 extends over 12 amino acids. The CDR3: CASSLDQETQYF. In nucleotides, the CDR3 is TGTGCTAGCAGCTTAGACCAAGAGACCCAGTACTTC. The entire variable domain, with the rest obtained from reference TRBV7-7 and TRBJ2-5, is as follows: GAGVSQSPRYKVTKRGQDVTLRCDPISSHATLYWYQQALGQGPEFLTYFNYEAQPDKSGLPSDRFSAERPEGSISTLTIQRTEQRDSAMYRCASSLDQETQYFGPGTRLLVL.

The chain couples TRBV6-5 to TRBJ1-1; TRBD1 might be the D (5 bases). Trimming removed 5 bases from V and 0 bases from J, with 13 bases in between. Germline V gene lookup returns CDR1 MNHEY and CDR2 SVGAGI. The CDR3 spans 15 residues. CDR3 DNA: TGTGCCAGCAGTCTGGACACCACAATGAACACTGAAGCTTTCTTT. It yields the protein CASSLDTTMNTEAFF.

V gene TRBV7-2 combines with J gene TRBJ2-3; 14 bases agree with TRBD2. Germline assignment: CDR1 SGHTA and CDR2 FQGNSA. The junction had 3 bases not matched to a gene; V was cut back by 1 base and J by 6 bases. The CDR3 sequence is 16 residues long. The CDR3 loop reads CASSLGLAGGLDTQYF. In DNA, the CDR3 is TGTGCCAGCAGCTTAGGACTAGCGGGGGGGCTCGATACGCAGTATTTT.

V usage is TRBV15 and J usage is TRBJ2-5; D gene uncertain. V lost 0 bases to trimming and J lost 3 bases, with 5 bases between them. CDR1 is LNHNV, CDR2 YYDKDF, per germline (reference sequence). The CDR3 sequence is 13 residues long. The CDR3 reads CATSREPKETQYF. The CDR3 DNA is TGTGCCACCAGCAGAGAACCAAAAGAGACCCAGTACTTC.

The rearrangement uses TRBV10-3 and TRBJ1-5, with D hard to call. The germline gives CDR1 ENHRY, CDR2 SYGVKD. Trimming left V 3 bases short and J 5 bases short, with 14 bases between. This CDR3 region has 15 residues. The CDR3 spells CAISEISSRDQPQHF. The CDR3 DNA reads TGTGCCATCAGTGAAATCAGCAGCCGGGATCAGCCCCAGCATTTT.

The chain has TRBV13 and TRBJ2-7; 13 bases align to TRBD2. The CDR3 has 16 amino acids. CDR1 is PRHDT, CDR2 FYEKMQ, per germline (reference sequence). The J segment lost 6 bases and the V segment lost 4 bases, leaving 9 bases of the junction unmatched. The CDR3 nucleotides are TGTGCCAGCAGCTCAAGACTAGCGGGAGGCGGCGGCGAGCAGTACTTC. It specifies CASSSRLAGGGGEQYF.

This clone was observed a single time. V is TRBV18 and J is TRBJ2-5; D gene unclear. This CDR3 region has 12 residues. V shed 1 base and J shed 5 bases, with 5 bases lying between them. Germline values: CDR1 KGHSH, CDR2 LQKENI. Here the CDR3 DNA reads TGTGCCAGCTCACCACTAGGGGAGACCCAGTACTTC. This codes for CASSPLGETQYF.

This chain uses TRBV29-1 with TRBJ2-1; 7 nucleotides agree with TRBD1. The CDR3 consists of 14 residues. CDR1 is SQVTM and CDR2 is ANQGSEA in the germline V gene. The trim removed 7 bases at V and 5 bases at J, leaving 11 bases unmatched. The CDR3 DNA reads as TGCAGCGAAACTCCGGGACAGAACCACAATGAGCAGTTCTTC. It encodes CSETPGQNHNEQFF.

This clone was recorded only once. The CDR3 coding sequence is TGCGCCAGCAGCTTGGGAGGGGGACAGGGAAAAGAGACCCAGTACTTC. Encoded protein: CASSLGGGQGKETQYF. The rearrangement uses TRBV5-1 and TRBJ2-5; TRBD1 matches 9 bases. The germline V gene encodes CDR1 SGHRS and CDR2 YFSETQ. The junction had 6 bases not matched to a gene; V was cut back by 0 bases and J by 3 bases. The CDR3 consists of 16 residues. The variable domain in full, with the rest retrieved from reference TRBV5-1 and TRBJ2-5, is KAGVTQTPRYLIKTRGQQVTLSCSPISGHRSVSWYQQTPGQGLQFLFEYFSETQRNKGNFPGRFSGRQFSNSRSEMNVSTLELGDSALYLCASSLGGGQGKETQYFGPGTRLLVL.

This chain joins TRBV9 and TRBJ2-1; D perhaps matches TRBD1 (5 bases). V was cut by 0 bases and J by 8 bases, with 15 bases left in between. Germline loops: CDR1 SGDLS, CDR2 YYNGEE. This CDR3 contains 15 residues. This CDR3 is CASSVVGGRADEQFF. The CDR3 DNA reads as TGTGCCAGCAGCGTAGTGGGTGGCAGGGCGGATGAGCAGTTCTTC.

This clone has a handful of counts. V is TRBV18 and J is TRBJ1-5; D gene ambiguous. The germline V gene has CDR1 KGHSH and CDR2 LQKENI. This CDR3 region has 12 residues. Trimming pared 5 bases from V and 11 bases from J, leaving 13 bases between. The DNA of the CDR3 is TGTGCCAGCTCATCAACACCCCCAGCCCAGCATTTT. Its translation: CASSSTPPAQHF.

This chain connects TRBV19 to TRBJ2-1; D remains ambiguous. The CDR3 is made up of 16 amino acids. The germline V and J ends were trimmed by 1 base and 7 bases, with 17 bases remaining between them. Per the germline V gene, CDR1 is LNHDA and CDR2 is SQIVND (reference sequence). DNA of the CDR3: TGTGCCAGTAGTATAGGTGGTTCATACCGTCCTAATGAGCAGTTCTTC. Protein product: CASSIGGSYRPNEQFF.

J is TRBJ2-1 and V is TRBV7-8; 9 bases are a match to TRBD2. This CDR3 has 15 amino acids. CDR1 and CDR2 (germline): SGHVS, FQNEAQ. The junction had 6 bases not matched to a gene; V was cut back by 5 bases and J by 4 bases. Written as DNA, the CDR3 is TGTGCCAGCAGCCCAGGACTAGCGAGATACAATGAGCAGTTCTTC. It codes for CASSPGLARYNEQFF. Full variable domain (remainder filled in from reference TRBV7-8 and TRBJ2-1): GAGVSQSPRYKVAKRGQDVALRCDPISGHVSLFWYQQALGQGPEFLTYFQNEAQLDKSGLPSDRFFAERPEGSVSTLKIQRTQQEDSAVYLCASSPGLARYNEQFFGPGTRLTVL.

This rearrangement joins TRBV4-3 to TRBJ1-6; D is undetermined. Germline CDR1 and CDR2: LGHNA and YSLEER. Trimming removed 1 base at V and 7 bases at J, with 11 bases between. The CDR3 loop spans 15 amino acids. The CDR3 reads CASSQARSLNSPLHF. For the CDR3, the DNA is TGCGCCAGCAGCCAAGCACGAAGCCTCAATTCACCCCTCCACTTT.

This clone was seen only once. The chain links TRBV29-1 to TRBJ1-1; D is ambiguous. The CDR3 has 13 amino acids. V was shortened by 0 bases and J by 5 bases, with 10 bases between the two germline ends. Germline V CDR1 and CDR2: SQVTM, ANQGSEA. The CDR3 sequence: CSVEDLEGTEAFF. CDR3 nucleotide sequence: TGCAGCGTTGAAGATCTGGAGGGTACTGAAGCTTTCTTT.

This chain connects TRBV11-2 to TRBJ2-1, with TRBD2 as a possible D gene (6 bases). Germline assignment: CDR1 SGHAT and CDR2 FQNNGV. The V end lost 5 bases, the J end lost 2 bases, and 22 bases lay between the germline ends. The CDR3 runs 18 residues. The CDR3 DNA sequence: TGTGCCAGCAGCCCCCCGGACATTAGCGGAATCACCTACAATGAGCAGTTCTTC. This encodes CASSPPDISGITYNEQFF.

The rearrangement links TRBV28 to TRBJ1-1; 7 bases agree with TRBD1. The germline CDR1 and CDR2 sequences are MDHEN and SYDVKM. J gave up 6 bases and V 2 bases, and 9 bases lay outside the gene matches. There are 15 residues in the CDR3. The CDR3 DNA is TGTGCCAGCAGTTTACTCGCAGGGGGTATTCCTGAAGCTTTCTTT. It specifies CASSLLAGGIPEAFF. Complete variable domain (other parts from reference TRBV28 and TRBJ1-1): DVKVTQSSRYLVKRTGEKVFLECVQDMDHENMFWYRQDPGLGLRLIYFSYDVKMKEKGDIPEGYSVSREKKERFSLILESASTNQTSMYLCASSLLAGGIPEAFFGQGTRLTVV.

The chain links TRBV6-1 to TRBJ1-1; 7 nucleotides line up with TRBD1. In germline, CDR1 is MNHNS, CDR2 SASEGT. V lost 2 bases, J lost 4 bases, and 4 bases stayed unmatched. The CDR3 runs 14 residues. The CDR3 bases are TGTGCCAGCAGTGAAAGACAGGGCAGCACTGAAGCTTTCTTT. Translating gives CASSERQGSTEAFF.

The gene calls are TRBV5-1 and TRBJ2-2; no definite D call. The CDR3 is 13 amino acids. The germline CDR1 and CDR2 sequences are SGHRS and YFSETQ. Trimming pared 0 bases from V and 2 bases from J, leaving 2 bases between. The DNA of the CDR3 is TGCGCCAGCAGCTTGGACAACACCGGGGAGCTGTTTTTT. It specifies CASSLDNTGELFF.

The chain employs TRBV14 and TRBJ2-4; 11 bases line up with TRBD1. Trimming at V came to 1 base and at J to 8 bases, leaving 4 bases not matched to a gene. CDR3 length equals 15 residues. Per germline, CDR1 SGHDN and CDR2 FVKESK. CDR3 region: CASSQGTGGRYIQYF. CDR3 nucleotides: TGTGCCAGCAGCCAAGGGACAGGGGGCCGGTACATTCAGTACTTC.

The V gene is TRBV23-1, the J gene TRBJ2-7; 9 positions match TRBD1. TRBV23-1 is marked as an open reading frame, function uncertain. This CDR3 is 17 amino acids long. J lost 5 bases, V lost 3 bases, and 14 bases had no gene match. As DNA, the CDR3 is TGCGCCAGCAGTCAGTATAGACAGGGGGAAGGCGTTGACGAGCAGTACTTC. Translating gives CASSQYRQGEGVDEQYF.

This clone has only one observation. The chain's CDR3 is CASSYGRGNQPQHF. The CDR3 nucleotides read TGTGCCAGCAGTTATGGAAGGGGAAATCAGCCCCAGCATTTT. This chain joins TRBV6-5 and TRBJ1-5; weak D call: TRBD1 (5 bases). V lost 3 bases, J lost 4 bases, and 10 bases lay in between. Germline values: CDR1 MNHEY, CDR2 SVGAGI. This CDR3 is 14 amino acids long.

The chain carries TRBV7-9 and TRBJ2-1, with 7 bases identical to TRBD2. Germline CDR1 and CDR2: SEHNR and FQNEAQ (reference sequence). The trim removed 3 bases at V and 4 bases at J, leaving 18 bases unmatched. CDR3 size: 19 residues. CDR3 amino acids: CASSFDAGDPPVSYNEQFF. Written as DNA, the CDR3 is TGTGCCAGCAGCTTCGACGCGGGAGACCCACCTGTCTCTTACAATGAGCAGTTCTTC.